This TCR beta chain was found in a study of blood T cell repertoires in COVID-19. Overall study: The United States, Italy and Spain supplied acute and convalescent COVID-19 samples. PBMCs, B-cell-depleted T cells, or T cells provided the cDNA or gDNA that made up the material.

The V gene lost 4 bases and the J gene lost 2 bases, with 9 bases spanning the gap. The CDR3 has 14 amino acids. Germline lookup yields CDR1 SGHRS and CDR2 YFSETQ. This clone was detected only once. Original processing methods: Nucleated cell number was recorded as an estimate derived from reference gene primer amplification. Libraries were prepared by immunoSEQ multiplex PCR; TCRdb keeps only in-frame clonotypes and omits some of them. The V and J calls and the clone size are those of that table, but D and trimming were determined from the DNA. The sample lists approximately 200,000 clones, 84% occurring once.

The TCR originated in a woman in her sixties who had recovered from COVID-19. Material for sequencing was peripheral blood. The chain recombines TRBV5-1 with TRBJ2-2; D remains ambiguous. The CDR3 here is CASSPQTNTGELFF. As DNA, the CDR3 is TGCGCCAGCAGCCCGCAGACTAACACCGGGGAGCTGTTTTTT.